In its sample, the clone carrying this TCR beta chain was seen a few times. The CDR3 sequence is 16 residues long. V was shortened by 0 bases and J by 0 bases, with 9 bases between the two germline ends. The germline V gene encodes CDR1 MGHRA and CDR2 YSYEKL. The sample is drawn from a study of blood T cells in healthy people across ages. A second PCR, run for about 7 to 12 cycles, used a sample-barcoded 5' primer plus a J-beta primer mix. Each TCR beta cDNA got a 12-nucleotide random molecular identifier. Via MiXCR, TCRdb re-called the 5' RACE reads, giving one row per CDR3 protein. The sample contains about 640,000 distinct CDR3 sequences, 40% to 45% of which appear only once. Total RNA was isolated from each sample in quantities of at least 6 micrograms.

The receptor's source is a man of 80 years or more in good health. Specimen: blood. The chain is built from TRBV4-1 and TRBJ1-5; D gene uncertain. The CDR3 loop is CASSQESQPSNQPQHF. The CDR3 DNA follows: TGCGCCAGCAGCCAAGAATCCCAACCTAGCAATCAGCCCCAGCATTTT.